This TCR beta chain was identified in a study of T cell responses to AZD1222 COVID-19 vaccine. The study's findings and limits: Only after the peak T cell response were repertoires sampled.

A note on this clone: Antigen specificity is unknown.

With V trimmed by 3 bases and J by 8 bases, 8 bases remained unmatched. The CDR3 runs to 14 residues. The V gene's germline CDR1 is SQVTM and CDR2 ANQGSEA. The protocol was immunoSEQ multiplex PCR, while the TCRdb copy is restricted to in-frame clones and leaves out a portion. Found here are some 150,000 clones, 92% of them singletons; the top ten hold approximately 3.6%. The chain carries TRBV29-1 and TRBJ1-4; TRBD1 matches 8 bases. This receptor was taken from an adult who received the AZD1222 COVID-19 vaccine. The sample consisted of peripheral blood, taken 28 days after the second AZD1222 dose. CDR3: CSVEDGQGGEKLFF. The CDR3 region has the DNA TGCAGCGTTGAGGACGGACAGGGTGGAGAAAAACTGTTTTTT.